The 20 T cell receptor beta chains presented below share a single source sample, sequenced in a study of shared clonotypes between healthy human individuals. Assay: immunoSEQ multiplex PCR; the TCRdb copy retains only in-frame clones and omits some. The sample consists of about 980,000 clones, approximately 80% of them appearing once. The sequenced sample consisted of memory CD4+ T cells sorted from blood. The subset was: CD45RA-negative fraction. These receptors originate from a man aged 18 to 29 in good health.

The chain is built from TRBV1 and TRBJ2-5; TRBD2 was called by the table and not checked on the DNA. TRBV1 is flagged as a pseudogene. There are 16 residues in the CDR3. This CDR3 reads CTSSQDTSGGPETQYF. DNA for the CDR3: TGCACCAGCAGCCAAGATACTAGCGGGGGCCCGGAGACCCAGTACTTC.

This CDR3 is CASSLARDQPQHF. In DNA form, the CDR3 reads TGTGCCAGCAGCTTAGCCAGGGATCAGCCCCAGCATTTT. This sequence joins TRBV7-8 and TRBJ1-5; TRBD1 is a possible D gene (5 bases). V shed 0 bases and J shed 5 bases, with 5 bases lying between them. This CDR3 is 13 amino acids long. Per germline, CDR1 SGHVS and CDR2 FQNEAQ.

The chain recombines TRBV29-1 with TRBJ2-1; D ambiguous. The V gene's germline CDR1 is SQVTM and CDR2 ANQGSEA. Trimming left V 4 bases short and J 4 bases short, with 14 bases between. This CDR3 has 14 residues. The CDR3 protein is CSVGLGFFYNEQFF. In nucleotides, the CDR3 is TGCAGCGTTGGGTTAGGGTTTTTTTACAATGAGCAGTTCTTC.

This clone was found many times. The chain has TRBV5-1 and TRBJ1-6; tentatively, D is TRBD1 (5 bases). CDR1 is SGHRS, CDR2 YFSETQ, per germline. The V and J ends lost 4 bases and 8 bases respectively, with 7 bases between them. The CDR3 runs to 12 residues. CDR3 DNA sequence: TGCGCCAGCAGCCCGGGGGATTCACCCCTCCACTTT. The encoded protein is CASSPGDSPLHF.

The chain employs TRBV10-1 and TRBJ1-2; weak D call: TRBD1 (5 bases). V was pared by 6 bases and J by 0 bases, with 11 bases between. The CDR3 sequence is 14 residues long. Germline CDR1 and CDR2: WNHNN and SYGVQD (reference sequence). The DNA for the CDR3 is TGCGCCAGCAGCCCCGGGGGGGCTAACTATGGCTACACCTTC. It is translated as CASSPGGANYGYTF.

CDR3 protein: CAWNPGLAGGEQYF. CDR3 DNA: TGTGCCTGGAATCCTGGACTAGCGGGAGGGGAGCAGTACTTC. J is TRBJ2-7 and V is TRBV30; TRBD2 matches at 15 bases. The length of the CDR3 is 14 residues. The germline CDR1 and CDR2 sequences are GTSNPN and SVGIG (reference sequence). Trimming took 4 bases from V and 7 from J; bases not matched to a gene: 5.

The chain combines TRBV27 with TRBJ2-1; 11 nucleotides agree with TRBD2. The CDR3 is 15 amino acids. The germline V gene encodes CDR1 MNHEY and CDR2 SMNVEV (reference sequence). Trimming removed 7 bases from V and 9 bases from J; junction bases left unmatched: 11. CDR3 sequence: CASTPSLAGVAEQFF. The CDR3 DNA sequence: TGTGCCAGCACCCCCTCACTAGCGGGAGTCGCTGAGCAGTTCTTC.

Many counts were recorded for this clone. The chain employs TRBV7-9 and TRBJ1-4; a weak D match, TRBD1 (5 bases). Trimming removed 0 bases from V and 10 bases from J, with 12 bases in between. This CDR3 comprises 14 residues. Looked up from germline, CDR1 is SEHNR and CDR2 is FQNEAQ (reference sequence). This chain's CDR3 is CASSLAETVGKLFF. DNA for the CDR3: TGTGCCAGCAGCTTAGCTGAGACAGTCGGAAAACTGTTTTTT.

The CDR3 region is CASSPRYGGDTQYF. The CDR3 nucleotides read TGTGCCAGCTCACCACGTTATGGAGGAGATACGCAGTATTTT. The rearrangement links TRBV18 to TRBJ2-3; TRBD2 might be the D (5 bases). Trimming cost V 1 base and J 5 bases, with 10 bases left between them. This CDR3 comprises 14 residues. Germline V gives CDR1 KGHSH, CDR2 LQKENI.

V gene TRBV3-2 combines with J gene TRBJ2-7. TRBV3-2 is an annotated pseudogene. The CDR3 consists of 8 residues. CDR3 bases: TGTGCCAGCGGGGAGCAGTACTTC. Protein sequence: CASGEQYF.

DNA for the CDR3: TGTGCCATCAGTTTGGACCGATACAATGAGCAGTTCTTC. Translation: CAISLDRYNEQFF. The chain uses TRBV10-3 and TRBJ2-1; D unclear. Germline V gene data show CDR1 as ENHRY and CDR2 as SYGVKD. The CDR3 is made up of 13 amino acids. Trimming shortened V by 5 bases and J by 4 bases, and 9 bases separated the two germline ends.

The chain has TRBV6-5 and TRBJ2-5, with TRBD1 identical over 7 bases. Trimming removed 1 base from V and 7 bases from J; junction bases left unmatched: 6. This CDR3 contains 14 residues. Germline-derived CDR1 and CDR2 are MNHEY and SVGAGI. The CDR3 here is CASSYLEGAGTQYF. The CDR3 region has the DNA TGTGCCAGCAGTTACTTAGAGGGGGCCGGGACCCAGTACTTC.

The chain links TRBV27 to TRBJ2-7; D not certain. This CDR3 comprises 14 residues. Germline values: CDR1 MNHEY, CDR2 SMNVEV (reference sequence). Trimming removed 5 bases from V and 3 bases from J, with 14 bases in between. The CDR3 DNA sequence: TGTGCCAGCAGTCCGGCCCCCACCGGCTACGAGCAGTACTTC. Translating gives CASSPAPTGYEQYF.

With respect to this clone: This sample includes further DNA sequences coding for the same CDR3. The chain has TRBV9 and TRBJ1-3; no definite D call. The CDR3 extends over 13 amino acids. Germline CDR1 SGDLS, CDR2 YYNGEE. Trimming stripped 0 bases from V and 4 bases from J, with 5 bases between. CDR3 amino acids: CASSVGGGNTIYF. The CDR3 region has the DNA TGTGCCAGCAGCGTAGGCGGCGGAAACACCATATATTTT.

The CDR3 spells CASSGDPPYEQYF. Here the CDR3 DNA reads TGTGCCAGCAGCGGGGATCCCCCCTACGAGCAGTACTTC. The chain carries TRBV9 and TRBJ2-7; D gene ambiguous. This CDR3 is 13 amino acids long. Germline-derived CDR1 and CDR2 are SGDLS and YYNGEE. Trimming removed 3 bases at V and 2 bases at J, with 9 bases between.

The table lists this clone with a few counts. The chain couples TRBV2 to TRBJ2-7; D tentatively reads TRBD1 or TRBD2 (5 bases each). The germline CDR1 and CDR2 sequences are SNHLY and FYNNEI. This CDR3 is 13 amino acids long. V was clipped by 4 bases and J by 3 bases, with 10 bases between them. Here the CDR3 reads CASSAGPYYEQYF. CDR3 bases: TGTGCCAGCAGTGCGGGGCCATACTACGAGCAGTACTTC. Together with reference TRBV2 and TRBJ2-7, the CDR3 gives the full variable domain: EPEVTQTPSHQVTQMGQEVILRCVPISNHLYFYWYRQILGQKVEFLVSFYNNEISEKSEIFDDQFSVERPDGSNFTLKIRSTKLEDSAMYFCASSAGPYYEQYFGPGTRLTVT.

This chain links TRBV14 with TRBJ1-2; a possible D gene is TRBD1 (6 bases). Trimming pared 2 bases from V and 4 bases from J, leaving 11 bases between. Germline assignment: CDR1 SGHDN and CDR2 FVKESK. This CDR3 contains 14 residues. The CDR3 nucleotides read TGTGCCAGCAGCCAACAAACAGGGACCTATGGCTACACCTTC. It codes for CASSQQTGTYGYTF.

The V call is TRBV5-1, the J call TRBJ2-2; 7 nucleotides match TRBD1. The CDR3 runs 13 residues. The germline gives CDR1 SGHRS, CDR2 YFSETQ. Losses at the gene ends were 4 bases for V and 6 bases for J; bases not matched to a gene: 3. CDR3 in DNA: TGCGCCAGCAGCATCGGACAGGCCGGGGAGCTGTTTTTT. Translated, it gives CASSIGQAGELFF.

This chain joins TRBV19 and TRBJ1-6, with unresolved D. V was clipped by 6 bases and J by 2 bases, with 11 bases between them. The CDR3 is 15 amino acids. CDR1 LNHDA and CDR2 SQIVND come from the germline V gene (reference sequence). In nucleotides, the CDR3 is TGTGCCAGTAGAAATGACGTTGCCTATAATTCACCCCTCCACTTT. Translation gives CASRNDVAYNSPLHF.

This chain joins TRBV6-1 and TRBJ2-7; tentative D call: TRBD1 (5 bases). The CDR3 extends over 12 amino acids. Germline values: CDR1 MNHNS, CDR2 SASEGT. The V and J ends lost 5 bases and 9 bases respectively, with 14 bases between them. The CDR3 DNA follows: TGTGCCAGCAGTACAGACAGCCTCGGGCAGTACTTC. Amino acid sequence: CASSTDSLGQYF.